What follows is one T cell receptor (beta chain) and its context. This CDR3 has 15 residues. Germline V gene sequence: CDR1 MNHEY, CDR2 SVGAGI. The ends lost 6 bases at V and 5 bases at J; junction bases unmatched: 8. These data come from a study of blood T cell repertoires in COVID-19. Study information: Specimens from acute and convalescent COVID-19 originated in the United States, Italy and Spain.

Sequencing was performed with immunoSEQ multiplex PCR; in TCRdb, only in-frame clones are kept and a portion is missing. The sample lists 90,000 to 100,000 clones; 70% to 90% were seen once. The chain combines TRBV6-5 with TRBJ2-7; TRBD1 aligns across 12 bases. The source material was peripheral blood. This sequence originates from a woman aged 60-75 years with COVID-19, enrolled during active disease. CDR3 in DNA: TGTGCCAGCAGCCGCGGGGGACAGGGGGCCAACGAGCAGTACTTC. Translating gives CASSRGGQGANEQYF.